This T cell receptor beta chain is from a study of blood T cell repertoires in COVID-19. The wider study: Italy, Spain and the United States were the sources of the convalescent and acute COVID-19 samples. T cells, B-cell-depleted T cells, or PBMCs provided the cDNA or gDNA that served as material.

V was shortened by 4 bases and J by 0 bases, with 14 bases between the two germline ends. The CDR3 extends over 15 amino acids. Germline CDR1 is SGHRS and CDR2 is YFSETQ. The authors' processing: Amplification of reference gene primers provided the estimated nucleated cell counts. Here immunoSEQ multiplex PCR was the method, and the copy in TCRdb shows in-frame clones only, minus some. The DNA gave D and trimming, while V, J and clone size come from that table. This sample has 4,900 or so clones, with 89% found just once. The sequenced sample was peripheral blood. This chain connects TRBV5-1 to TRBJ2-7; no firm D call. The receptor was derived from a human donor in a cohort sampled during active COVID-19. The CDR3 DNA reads TGCGCCAGCAGCCCCCCCCTAAGCAACTCCTACGAGCAGTACTTC. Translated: CASSPPLSNSYEQYF.